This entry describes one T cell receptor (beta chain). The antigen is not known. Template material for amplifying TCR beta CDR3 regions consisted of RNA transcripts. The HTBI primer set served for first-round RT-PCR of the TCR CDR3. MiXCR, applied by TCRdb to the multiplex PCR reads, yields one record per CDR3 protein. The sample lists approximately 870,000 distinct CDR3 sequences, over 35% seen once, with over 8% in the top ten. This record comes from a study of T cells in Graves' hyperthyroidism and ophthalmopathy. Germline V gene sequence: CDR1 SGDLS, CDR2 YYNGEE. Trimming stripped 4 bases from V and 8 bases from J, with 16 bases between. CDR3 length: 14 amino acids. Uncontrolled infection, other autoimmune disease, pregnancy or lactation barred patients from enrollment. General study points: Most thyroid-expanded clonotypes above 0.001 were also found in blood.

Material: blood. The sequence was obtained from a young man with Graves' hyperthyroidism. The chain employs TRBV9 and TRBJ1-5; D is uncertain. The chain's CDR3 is CASSYNPGKKPQHF. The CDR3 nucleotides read TGTGCCAGCAGCTATAATCCCGGGAAGAAGCCCCAGCATTTT.